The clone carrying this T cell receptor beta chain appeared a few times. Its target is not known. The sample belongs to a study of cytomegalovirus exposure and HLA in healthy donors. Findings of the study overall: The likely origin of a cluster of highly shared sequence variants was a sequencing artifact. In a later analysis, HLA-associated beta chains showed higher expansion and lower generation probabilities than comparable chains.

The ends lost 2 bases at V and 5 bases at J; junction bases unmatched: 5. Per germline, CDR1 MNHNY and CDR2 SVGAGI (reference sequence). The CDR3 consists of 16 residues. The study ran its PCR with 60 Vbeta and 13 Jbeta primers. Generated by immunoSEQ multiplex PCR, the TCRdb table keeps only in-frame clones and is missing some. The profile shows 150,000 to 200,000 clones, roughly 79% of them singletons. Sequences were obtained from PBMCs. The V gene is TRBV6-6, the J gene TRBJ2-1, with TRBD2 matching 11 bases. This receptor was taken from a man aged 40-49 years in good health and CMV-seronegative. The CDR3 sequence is CASSYPLAGENNEQFF. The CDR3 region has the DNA TGTGCCAGCAGTTACCCACTAGCGGGAGAAAACAATGAGCAGTTCTTC.